These 2 T cell receptor beta chains were sequenced from one sample in a study of blood T cells in healthy people across ages. The authors ran a second PCR of about 7 to 11 cycles using a sample-barcoded 5' primer and a J-beta primer mix. From the 5' RACE reads, TCRdb called clonotypes with MiXCR, one entry per CDR3 protein. The data contain hundreds of thousands of distinct CDR3 sequences, more than 20% of them singletons. Sequencing used blood. These receptor sequences come from a man aged 70 or older in good health.

This clonotype has at least ten counts. This chain uses TRBV13 with TRBJ2-7, with 9 bases that match TRBD2. Germline V gives CDR1 PRHDT, CDR2 FYEKMQ (reference sequence). J gave up 0 bases and V 5 bases, and 14 bases lay outside the gene matches. The CDR3 loop spans 18 amino acids. In DNA, the CDR3 is TGTGCCAGCAGCGGTGACAGGTTCTTTAGCGGGAGCTCCTACGAGCAGTACTTC. It is translated as CASSGDRFFSGSSYEQYF.

This clonotype came up a few times. This chain joins TRBV19 and TRBJ2-3; 11 bases are shared with TRBD2. The CDR3 length is 15 residues. With V trimmed by 7 bases and J by 2 bases, 5 bases remained unmatched. The germline CDR1 and CDR2 sequences are LNHDA and SQIVND (reference sequence). CDR3 loop: CASTLLAGATDTQYF. Here the CDR3 DNA reads TGTGCCAGTACCTTACTAGCGGGAGCCACAGATACGCAGTATTTT.